A single sample is the source of the 4 T cell receptor beta chains below, sequenced in a study of blood T cell repertoires in COVID-19 (dated by TCRdb to about 2020). The receptor library was made with the immunoSEQ multiplex PCR assay. TCRdb took this table from immuneACCESS and kept in-frame rearrangements with V and J called. Such tables lack part of the clones; where checked against another copy, unresolved V genes explain under half of the gap, and the rest is unexplained. This sample has over 100,000 clones in its table, and 85% to 90% of those were observed once. The ten top clones hold 15% to 20% of the sample. The sequenced sample was peripheral blood. The receptors derive from a human donor with acute or convalescent COVID-19. The donor label of this sample is uncertain.

V usage is TRBV24-1 and J usage is TRBJ2-1; TRBD2 matches 10 bases. CDR3 length: 18 residues. Germline V gives CDR1 KGHDR, CDR2 SFDVKD. J was trimmed by 5 bases and V by 2 bases; bases with no gene match: 11. The CDR3 reads CATSDSRPSGRGDNEQFF. The CDR3 DNA reads TGTGCCACCAGTGATTCTCGACCTAGCGGGAGAGGGGACAATGAGCAGTTCTTC.

The chain carries TRBV27 and TRBJ2-7; D possibly corresponds to TRBD1 (6 bases). The CDR3 covers 13 residues. Germline V gene data show CDR1 as MNHEY and CDR2 as SMNVEV (reference sequence). The V end was cut by 6 bases, the J end by 2 bases, with 11 bases between. In nucleotides, the CDR3 is TGTGCCAGCAGACGGGACACTACCTACGAGCAGTACTTC. This translates into CASRRDTTYEQYF.

This clone has just one count. The CDR3 DNA reads as TGTGCCAGCAGCCAAACGCATAGACTAGTTGAGCAGTTCTTC. Protein: CASSQTHRLVEQFF. This chain connects TRBV4-2 to TRBJ2-1, with D perhaps matching TRBD2 (6 bases). Germline CDR1 LGHNA, CDR2 YNFKEQ. This CDR3 contains 14 residues. V was clipped by 2 bases and J by 9 bases, with 14 bases between them.

The chain links TRBV19 to TRBJ1-2; 12 bases map to TRBD1. With 2 bases clipped from V and 7 bases from J, the junction kept 5 bases outside the gene matches. The CDR3 runs 15 residues. Germline V gene lookup returns CDR1 LNHDA and CDR2 SQIVND (reference sequence). CDR3 residues: CASSIMGQGAFGYTF. The CDR3 DNA is TGTGCCAGTAGTATAATGGGACAGGGGGCGTTTGGCTACACCTTC.